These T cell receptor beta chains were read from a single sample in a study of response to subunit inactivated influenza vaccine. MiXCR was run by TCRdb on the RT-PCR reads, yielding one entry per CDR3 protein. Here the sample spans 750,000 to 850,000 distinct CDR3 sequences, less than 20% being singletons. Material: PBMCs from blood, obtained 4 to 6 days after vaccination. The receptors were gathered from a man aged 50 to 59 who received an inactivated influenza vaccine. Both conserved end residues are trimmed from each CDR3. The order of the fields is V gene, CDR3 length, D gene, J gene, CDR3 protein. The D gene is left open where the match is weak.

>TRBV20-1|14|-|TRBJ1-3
SASTGGRGSGNTIY
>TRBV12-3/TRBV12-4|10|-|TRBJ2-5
ASSLAVETQY
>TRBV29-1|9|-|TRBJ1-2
SVEGGLGYT
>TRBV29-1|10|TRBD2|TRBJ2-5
SAGGFEETQY
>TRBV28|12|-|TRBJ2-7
ASSFGAMRGEQY
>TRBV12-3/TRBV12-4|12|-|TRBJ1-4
ASSRKTWGEKLF
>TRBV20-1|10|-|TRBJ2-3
SARSYTDTQY
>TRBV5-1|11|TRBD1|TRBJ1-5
ASSLDGTGEPH
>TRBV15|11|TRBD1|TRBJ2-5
ATRKGAQETQY
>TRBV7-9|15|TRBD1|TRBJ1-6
ASSASWTGEDVAPLH
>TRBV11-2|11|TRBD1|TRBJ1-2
ASSQQGAPGYT
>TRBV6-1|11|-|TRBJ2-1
ASSAGPEREQF
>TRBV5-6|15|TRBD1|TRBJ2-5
ASSLAGSGGFQETQY
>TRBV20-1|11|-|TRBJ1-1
SATTGLNTEAF
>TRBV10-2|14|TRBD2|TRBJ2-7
ASSMDGAGGHYEQY
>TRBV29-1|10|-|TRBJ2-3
SVERDTDTQY
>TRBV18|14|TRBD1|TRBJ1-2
ASSIISTGSDYGYT
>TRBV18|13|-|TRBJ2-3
ASNPVGTPTDTQY
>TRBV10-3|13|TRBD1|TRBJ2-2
AISERDRDTGELF
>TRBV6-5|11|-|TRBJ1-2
ASSWGSFDGYT
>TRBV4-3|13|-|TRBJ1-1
ASSQVAGLNTEAF
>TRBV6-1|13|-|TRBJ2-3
ASRPNRTVTDTQY
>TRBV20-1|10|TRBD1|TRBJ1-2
SASRGGYGYT
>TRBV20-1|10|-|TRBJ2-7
SARKSGQGRH
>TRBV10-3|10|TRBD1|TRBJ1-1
AGGQGNTEAF
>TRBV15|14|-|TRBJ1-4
ATSRGGGASNEKLF
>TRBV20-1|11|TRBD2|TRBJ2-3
STSGTSTDTQY
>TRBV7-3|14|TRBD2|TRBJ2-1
ASSLAPGLAFGEQF
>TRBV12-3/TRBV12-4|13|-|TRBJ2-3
ASTSRNGGTDTQY
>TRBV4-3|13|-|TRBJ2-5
ASSQELARGETQY
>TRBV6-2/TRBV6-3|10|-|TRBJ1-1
ASSPGRIEAF
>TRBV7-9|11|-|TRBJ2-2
ASSIWSTGELF
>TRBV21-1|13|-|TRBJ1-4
ASSKVGGRGEKLF
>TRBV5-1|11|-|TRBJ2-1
ASSSSGLNEQF
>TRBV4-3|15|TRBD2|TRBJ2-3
ASSQDRGTSSGDTQY
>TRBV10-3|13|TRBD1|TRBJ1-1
AISESRQGEREAF
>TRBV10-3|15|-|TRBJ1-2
AISESLGHNSNYGYT
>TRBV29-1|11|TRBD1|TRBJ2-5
SVGRTGAETQY
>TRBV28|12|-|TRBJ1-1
ASTLGGFNTEAF
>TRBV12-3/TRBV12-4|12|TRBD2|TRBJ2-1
ASSFNGRASEQF
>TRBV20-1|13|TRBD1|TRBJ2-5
SASPRDRGQETQY
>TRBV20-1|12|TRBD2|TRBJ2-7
SARRGCGRYEQY
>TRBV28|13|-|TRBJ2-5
ASRKGWGQSETQY
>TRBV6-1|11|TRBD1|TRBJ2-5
ASNGQGGETQY